This is a list of T cell receptor beta chains from one sample in a study of PD-1 blockade in classical Hodgkin lymphoma. TCRdb keeps only in-frame clones here, not all; method: immunoSEQ multiplex PCR. The sample has approximately 90,000 clones; 75% to 85% are singletons. Sequencing used peripheral blood mononuclear cells (PBMCs), obtained before the fourth cycle of nivolumab. The origin of the receptors is a human donor with classical Hodgkin lymphoma. Each CDR3 is given with its conserved first and last residue. Each record gives: J gene, clone size, D gene, V gene, CDR3 protein, CDR3 DNA. The D gene is left open where the match is weak. Some rows have no size entry. The others give once, few or many, or a class for an expanded clone.

>TRBJ2-1|NA|NA|TRBV7-9
CASSPGTPSSYNEQFF
TGTGCCAGCAGCCCCGGGACCCCTAGCTCCTACAATGAGCAGTTCTTC
>TRBJ2-1|NA|TRBD2|TRBV4-1
CASSQGGGYNEQFF
TGCGCCAGCAGCCAGGGGGGGGGCTACAATGAGCAGTTCTTC
>TRBJ1-1|NA|NA|TRBV18
CASSPDSMNTEAFF
TGTGCCAGCTCACCGGACAGCATGAACACTGAAGCTTTCTTT
>TRBJ2-1|once|TRBD1|TRBV9
CASSVIQGNEQFF
TGTGCCAGCAGCGTCATACAGGGGAATGAGCAGTTCTTC
>TRBJ2-7|NA|TRBD2|TRBV27
CASSALVAGGPVEQYF
TGTGCCAGCAGTGCCCTCGTAGCGGGAGGGCCGGTGGAGCAGTACTTC
>TRBJ2-3|NA|NA|TRBV19
CASSISFTDTQYF
TGTGCCAGTAGTATTTCCTTCACAGATACGCAGTATTTT
>TRBJ1-2|NA|NA|TRBV19
CASSIQRTYGYTF
TGTGCCAGTAGTATCCAGAGGACCTATGGCTACACCTTC
>TRBJ2-2|NA|NA|TRBV5-1
CASSLGGAGELFF
TGCGCCAGCAGCTTGGGAGGGGCCGGGGAGCTGTTTTTT
>TRBJ2-5|NA|TRBD1|TRBV4-1
CASSRRDRVTETQYF
TGCGCCAGCAGCCGCCGGGACAGGGTCACAGAGACCCAGTACTTC
>TRBJ1-1|NA|TRBD1|TRBV23-1
CASSQWQGVNTEAFF
TGCGCCAGCAGTCAATGGCAGGGGGTGAACACTGAAGCTTTCTTT
>TRBJ2-1|NA|NA|TRBV19
CASSIFSGQATYNEQFF
TGTGCCAGTAGTATCTTTAGCGGCCAGGCGACCTACAATGAGCAGTTCTTC
>TRBJ2-7|NA|NA|TRBV10-3
CAISDPGRRNEQYF
TGTGCCATCAGTGATCCCGGCCGGAGGAACGAGCAGTACTTC
>TRBJ2-1|NA|TRBD2|TRBV7-9
CASSLTSGAYNEQFF
TGTGCCAGCAGCTTGACTAGCGGAGCGTACAATGAGCAGTTCTTC